This entry lists 11 T cell receptor beta chains sequenced from one sample in a study of STAT5B mutations in CD4+ large granular lymphocyte leukemia. Profiling relied on immunoSEQ multiplex PCR, and the TCRdb table lists in-frame clones only, not all of them. The repertoire holds approximately 20,000 clones, with approximately 70% as singletons. Sequenced input: CD4+ T cells from blood buffy coats. These receptors were taken from a human donor in good health.

This sequence joins TRBV19 and TRBJ1-4; D remains ambiguous. This CDR3 region has 16 residues. V was pared by 1 base and J by 0 bases, with 9 bases between. Per germline, CDR1 LNHDA and CDR2 SQIVND (reference sequence). Here the CDR3 reads CASSIVGPATNEKLFF. CDR3 DNA sequence: TGTGCCAGTAGTATAGTAGGTCCTGCAACTAATGAAAAACTGTTTTTT.

J is TRBJ2-3 and V is TRBV30; D is unclear. V was shortened by 4 bases and J by 2 bases, with 13 bases between the two germline ends. The CDR3 extends over 14 amino acids. CDR1 is GTSNPN and CDR2 is SVGIG in the germline V gene (reference sequence). CDR3 nucleotide sequence: TGTGCCTGGACCGGGTCTATCTACACAGATACGCAGTATTTT. Encoded protein: CAWTGSIYTDTQYF.

The chain links TRBV7-2 to TRBJ1-1; TRBD1 is a possible D gene (5 bases). Germline CDR1 reads SGHTA; CDR2 reads FQGNSA. This CDR3 has 14 amino acids. Trimming cost V 1 base and J 3 bases, with 9 bases left between them. The CDR3 is CASSLEGRDTEAFF. The CDR3 coding sequence is TGTGCCAGCAGCTTAGAAGGCAGGGACACTGAAGCTTTCTTT.

This sequence joins TRBV5-4 and TRBJ2-2; TRBD1 matches 10 bases. Germline V lookup: CDR1 SGHNT, CDR2 YYREEE (reference sequence). The CDR3 is made up of 16 amino acids. J gave up 4 bases and V 3 bases, and 6 bases lay outside the gene matches. CDR3 DNA sequence: TGTGCCAGCAGCTCAGGACAGGGGGTCGGCACCGGGGAGCTGTTTTTT. It translates to CASSSGQGVGTGELFF.

The count of this clone is one. V is TRBV2 and J is TRBJ2-1; 10 nucleotides agree with TRBD2. V shed 6 bases, J shed 4 bases, and the junction held 3 bases outside the gene matches. Germline CDR1 and CDR2: SNHLY and FYNNEI. This CDR3 has 14 residues. CDR3 in DNA: TGTGCCAGCAGGCTAGCGGGGGTTTACAATGAGCAGTTCTTC. This encodes CASRLAGVYNEQFF. The complete variable domain, with remaining parts taken from reference TRBV2 and TRBJ2-1, reads EPEVTQTPSHQVTQMGQEVILRCVPISNHLYFYWYRQILGQKVEFLVSFYNNEISEKSEIFDDQFSVERPDGSNFTLKIRSTKLEDSAMYFCASRLAGVYNEQFFGPGTRLTVL.

The chain couples TRBV7-5 to TRBJ2-1; TRBD1, the table's D call, was not compared with the DNA. TRBV7-5 is marked as a pseudogene. This CDR3 has 13 amino acids. This CDR3 reads CARRGQGYNEQFF. The CDR3 DNA is TGTGCCAGAAGGGGGCAGGGTTACAATGAGCAGTTCTTC.

The chain recombines TRBV5-6 with TRBJ2-3; 8 bases are a match to TRBD1. This CDR3 is 15 amino acids long. Germline V gives CDR1 SGHDT, CDR2 YYEEEE. The junction had 3 bases not matched to a gene; V was cut back by 3 bases and J by 0 bases. CDR3 sequence reads: CASSWQGASTDTQYF. Written as DNA, the CDR3 is TGTGCCAGCAGCTGGCAGGGGGCTAGCACAGATACGCAGTATTTT.

The V gene is TRBV11-2, the J gene TRBJ2-7; D might be TRBD2 (6 bases). V gave up 1 base and J gave up 5 bases, with 15 bases separating them. The CDR3 is made up of 15 amino acids. Germline V gene sequence: CDR1 SGHAT, CDR2 FQNNGV. The CDR3 sequence: CASSLAETQRDEQYF. CDR3 nucleotide sequence: TGTGCCAGCAGCTTAGCAGAGACCCAGCGGGACGAGCAGTACTTC.

This clone was detected a few times. CDR3: CASSVGDGRGYSRTGANVLTF. In nucleotides, the CDR3 is TGTGCCAGCAGCGTAGGGGATGGTCGGGGGTACTCTCGAACTGGGGCCAACGTCCTGACTTTC. The gene calls are TRBV9 and TRBJ2-6; possible D gene TRBD2, 6 bases. The CDR3 contains 21 residues. Germline loops: CDR1 SGDLS, CDR2 YYNGEE. V dropped 0 bases and J dropped 2 bases, with 24 bases sitting between them.

The chain links TRBV6-1 to TRBJ2-1; 7 nucleotides line up with TRBD1. The germline V gene has CDR1 MNHNS and CDR2 SASEGT. Unmatched junction bases numbered 3, after V lost 7 bases and J lost 0 bases. The CDR3 spans 14 residues. CDR3 loop: CASTRDSSYNEQFF. The CDR3 region has the DNA TGTGCCAGCACCCGGGACAGCTCCTACAATGAGCAGTTCTTC.

On this clone: Distinct nucleotide sequences in the sample also encode this CDR3. This rearrangement joins TRBV18 to TRBJ2-5; the D is unclear. Deletions cut 4 bases from V and 1 base from J, with 7 bases between. CDR1 KGHSH and CDR2 LQKENI come from the germline V gene. The CDR3 runs to 13 residues. The CDR3 region is CASSRTTQETQYF. For the CDR3, the DNA is TGTGCCAGCTCACGGACGACCCAAGAGACCCAGTACTTC.